The present T cell receptor (beta chain) was sequenced within a study of cytomegalovirus exposure and HLA in healthy donors. CDR3 length: 11 amino acids. Trimming took off 2 bases at V and 8 bases at J, with 6 bases between the two ends. Broader study findings: The majority of TCR sequences were rare, yet some public TCRs appeared in many donors.

Generated by immunoSEQ multiplex PCR, the TCRdb table keeps only in-frame clones and is missing some. The profile shows roughly 75,000 clones, approximately 93% of them singletons. A note on this clone: Its target is unknown.

Material: PBMCs. This sequence originates from a man aged 18 to 29 in good health and CMV-seropositive. The chain couples TRBV23-1 to TRBJ1-2; D uncertain. TRBV23-1 is placed among ORFs of uncertain function. CDR3 DNA: TGCGCCAGCAGTCAAGAGGAGGGCTACACCTTC. Translation gives CASSQEEGYTF.